The 3 T cell receptor beta chains below were found in one sample sequenced in a study of radiation and T cells in renal cell carcinoma. Method: immunoSEQ multiplex PCR; TCRdb's copy keeps in-frame clones and lacks some. In the table there are about 130,000 clones, roughly four fifths of which are singletons. Time point in this sample: blood 2 weeks post-SBRT. Treatment here: 15 Gy SBRT to primary tumor, nephrectomy 4 weeks later. The sequences come from blood, collected from a patient whose treatment included radiotherapy and nephrectomy. The receptors stem from a woman aged 55-70 years with renal cell carcinoma.

The rearrangement joins TRBV15 to TRBJ2-5; TRBD1 matches 7 bases. Germline CDR1 is LNHNV and CDR2 is YYDKDF (reference sequence). The CDR3 has 14 residues. With 5 bases clipped from V and 5 bases from J, the junction kept 8 bases outside the gene matches. CDR3 protein: CATSGPQGVETQYF. DNA of the CDR3: TGTGCCACCAGCGGACCCCAGGGGGTGGAGACCCAGTACTTC.

The chain joins TRBV4-1 to TRBJ2-5; 7 bases are shared with TRBD2. CDR1 is MGHRA, CDR2 YSYEKL, per germline. Losses at the gene ends were 0 bases for V and 5 bases for J; bases not matched to a gene: 9. The CDR3 covers 16 residues. Written as DNA, the CDR3 is TGCGCCAGCAGCCAAGATCATGGGCGGGAGAAGGAGACCCAGTACTTC. This codes for CASSQDHGREKETQYF.

The chain links TRBV6-5 to TRBJ1-2; D possibly corresponds to TRBD1 (5 bases). Germline values: CDR1 MNHEY, CDR2 SVGAGI. V gave up 6 bases and J gave up 6 bases, with 14 bases separating them. The CDR3 has 13 amino acids. CDR3 DNA: TGTGCCAGCAGGTCCCCGGGGGACGATGGCTACACCTTC. Encoded protein: CASRSPGDDGYTF.